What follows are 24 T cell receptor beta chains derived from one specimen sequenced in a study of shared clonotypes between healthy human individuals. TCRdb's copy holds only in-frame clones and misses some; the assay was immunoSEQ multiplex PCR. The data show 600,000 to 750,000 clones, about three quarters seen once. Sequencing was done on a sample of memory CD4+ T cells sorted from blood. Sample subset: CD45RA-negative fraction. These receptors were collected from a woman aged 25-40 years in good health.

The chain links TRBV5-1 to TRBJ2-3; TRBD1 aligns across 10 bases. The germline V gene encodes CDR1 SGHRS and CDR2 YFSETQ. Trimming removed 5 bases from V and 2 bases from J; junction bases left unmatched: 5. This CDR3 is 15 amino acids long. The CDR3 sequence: CASRDGTGDTDTQYF. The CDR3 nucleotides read TGCGCCAGCAGGGACGGGACAGGGGACACAGATACGCAGTATTTT. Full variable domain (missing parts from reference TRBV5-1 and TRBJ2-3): KAGVTQTPRYLIKTRGQQVTLSCSPISGHRSVSWYQQTPGQGLQFLFEYFSETQRNKGNFPGRFSGRQFSNSRSEMNVSTLELGDSALYLCASRDGTGDTDTQYFGPGTRLTVL.

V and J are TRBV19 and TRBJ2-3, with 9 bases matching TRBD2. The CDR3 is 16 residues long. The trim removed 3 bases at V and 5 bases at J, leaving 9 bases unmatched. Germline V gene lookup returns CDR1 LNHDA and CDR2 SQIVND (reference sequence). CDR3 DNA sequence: TGTGCCAGTAGTATTCGGCGGGAGGGCCGTCGAGATACGCAGTATTTT. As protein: CASSIRREGRRDTQYF.

The CDR3 nucleotides are TGCAGCGTTGAAAAGACTAACTATGGCTACACCTTC. This sequence encodes CSVEKTNYGYTF. The chain carries TRBV29-1 and TRBJ1-2; D is unresolved. The CDR3 totals 12 residues. The germline V and J ends were trimmed by 2 bases and 0 bases, with 4 bases remaining between them. CDR1 SQVTM and CDR2 ANQGSEA come from the germline V gene.

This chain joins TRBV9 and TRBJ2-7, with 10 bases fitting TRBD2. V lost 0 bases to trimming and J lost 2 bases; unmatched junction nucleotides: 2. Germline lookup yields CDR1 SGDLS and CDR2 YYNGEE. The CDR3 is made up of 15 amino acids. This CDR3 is CASSVGLAGTYEQYF. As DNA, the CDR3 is TGTGCCAGCAGCGTAGGACTAGCGGGTACCTACGAGCAGTACTTC.

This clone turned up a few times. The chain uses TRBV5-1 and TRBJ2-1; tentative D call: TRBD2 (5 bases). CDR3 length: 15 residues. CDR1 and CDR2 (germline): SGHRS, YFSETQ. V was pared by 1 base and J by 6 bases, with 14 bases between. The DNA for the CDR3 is TGCGCCAGCAGCTTGATTGAGGCGGGCTCCAATGAGCAGTTCTTC. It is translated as CASSLIEAGSNEQFF.

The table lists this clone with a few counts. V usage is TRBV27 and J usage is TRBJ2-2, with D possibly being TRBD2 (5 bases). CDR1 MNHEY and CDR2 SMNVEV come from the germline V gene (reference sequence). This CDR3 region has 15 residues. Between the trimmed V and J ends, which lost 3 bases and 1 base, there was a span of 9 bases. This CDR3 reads CASSFFGVNTGELFF. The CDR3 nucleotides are TGTGCCAGCAGTTTCTTCGGGGTGAACACCGGGGAGCTGTTTTTT.

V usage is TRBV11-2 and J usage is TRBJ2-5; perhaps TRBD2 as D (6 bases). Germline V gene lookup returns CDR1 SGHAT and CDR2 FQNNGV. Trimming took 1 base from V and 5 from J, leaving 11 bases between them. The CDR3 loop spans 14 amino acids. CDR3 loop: CASSLGRASETQYF. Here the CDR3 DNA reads TGTGCCAGCAGCTTAGGGAGGGCATCGGAGACCCAGTACTTC.

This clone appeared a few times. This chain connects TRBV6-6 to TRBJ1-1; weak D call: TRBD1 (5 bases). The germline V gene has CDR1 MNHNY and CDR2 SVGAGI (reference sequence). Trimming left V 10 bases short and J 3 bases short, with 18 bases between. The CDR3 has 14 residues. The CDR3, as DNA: TGTGCCACCGCGCTCCCGGGGGTCGACACTGAAGCTTTCTTT. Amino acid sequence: CATALPGVDTEAFF.

CDR3 region: CASSSNRGPYEQYF. The DNA for the CDR3 is TGTGCCAGCAGCTCCAACCGGGGGCCCTACGAGCAGTACTTC. The chain combines TRBV7-8 with TRBJ2-7; D is tentatively TRBD1 or TRBD2 (6 bases each). This CDR3 contains 14 residues. Germline CDR1 SGHVS, CDR2 FQNEAQ. V gave up 4 bases and J gave up 2 bases, with 12 bases separating them.

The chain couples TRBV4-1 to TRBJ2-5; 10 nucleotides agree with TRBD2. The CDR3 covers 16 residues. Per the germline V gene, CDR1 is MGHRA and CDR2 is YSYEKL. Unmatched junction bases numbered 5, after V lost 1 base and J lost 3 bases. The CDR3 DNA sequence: TGCGCCAGCAGCCAAGTCCTAGCGGGAGTTAAAGAGACCCAGTACTTC. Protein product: CASSQVLAGVKETQYF.

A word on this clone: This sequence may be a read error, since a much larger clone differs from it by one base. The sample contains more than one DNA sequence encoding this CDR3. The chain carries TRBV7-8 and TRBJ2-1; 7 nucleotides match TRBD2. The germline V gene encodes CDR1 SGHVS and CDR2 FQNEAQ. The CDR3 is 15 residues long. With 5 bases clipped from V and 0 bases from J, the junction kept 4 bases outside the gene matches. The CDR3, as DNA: TGTGCCAGCAGCCCCCAGCGGGACTCCTACAATGAGCAGTTCTTC. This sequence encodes CASSPQRDSYNEQFF.

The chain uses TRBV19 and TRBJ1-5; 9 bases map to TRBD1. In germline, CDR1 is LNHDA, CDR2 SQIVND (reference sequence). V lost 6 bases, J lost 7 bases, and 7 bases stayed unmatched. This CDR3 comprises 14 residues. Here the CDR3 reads CASSRGQGGQPQHF. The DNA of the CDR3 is TGTGCCAGTAGCCGGGGACAGGGAGGACAGCCCCAGCATTTT.

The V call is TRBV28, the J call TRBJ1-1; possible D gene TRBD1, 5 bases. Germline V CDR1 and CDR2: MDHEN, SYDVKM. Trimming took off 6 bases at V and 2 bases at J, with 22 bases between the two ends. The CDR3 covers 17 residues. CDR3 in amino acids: CASSPRGRREGNTEAFF. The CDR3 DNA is TGTGCCAGCAGCCCCCGGGGCAGGAGGGAGGGAAACACTGAAGCTTTCTTT.

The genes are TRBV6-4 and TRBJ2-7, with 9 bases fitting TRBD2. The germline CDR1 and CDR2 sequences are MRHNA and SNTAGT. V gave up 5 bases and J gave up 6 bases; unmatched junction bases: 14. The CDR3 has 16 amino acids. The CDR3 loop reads CASSSPAGSGRSEQYF. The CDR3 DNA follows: TGTGCCAGCAGTTCCCCCGCGGGTAGCGGGAGAAGCGAGCAGTACTTC.

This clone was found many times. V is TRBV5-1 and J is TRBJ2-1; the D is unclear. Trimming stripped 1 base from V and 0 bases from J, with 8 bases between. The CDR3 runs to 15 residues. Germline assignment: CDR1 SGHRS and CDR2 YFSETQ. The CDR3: CASSLRGDSYNEQFF. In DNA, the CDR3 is TGCGCCAGCAGCTTGCGCGGTGACTCCTACAATGAGCAGTTCTTC.

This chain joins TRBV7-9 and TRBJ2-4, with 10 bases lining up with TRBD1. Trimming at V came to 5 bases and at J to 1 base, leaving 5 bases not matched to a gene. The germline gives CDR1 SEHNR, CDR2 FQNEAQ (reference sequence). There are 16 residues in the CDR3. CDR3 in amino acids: CASSRDRGGAKNIQYF. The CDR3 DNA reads TGTGCCAGCAGCAGGGACAGGGGTGGTGCCAAAAACATTCAGTACTTC. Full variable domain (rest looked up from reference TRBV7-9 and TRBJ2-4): DTGVSQNPRHKITKRGQNVTFRCDPISEHNRLYWYRQTLGQGPEFLTYFQNEAQLEKSRLLSDRFSAERPKGSFSTLEIQRTEQGDSAMYLCASSRDRGGAKNIQYFGAGTRLSVL.

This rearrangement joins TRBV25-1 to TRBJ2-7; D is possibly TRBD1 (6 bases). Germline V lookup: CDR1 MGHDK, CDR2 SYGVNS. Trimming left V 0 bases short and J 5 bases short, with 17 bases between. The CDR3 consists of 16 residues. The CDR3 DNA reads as TGTGCCAGCAGTGAATATACGGCAGGGGCGAGGGACGAGCAGTACTTC. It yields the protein CASSEYTAGARDEQYF.

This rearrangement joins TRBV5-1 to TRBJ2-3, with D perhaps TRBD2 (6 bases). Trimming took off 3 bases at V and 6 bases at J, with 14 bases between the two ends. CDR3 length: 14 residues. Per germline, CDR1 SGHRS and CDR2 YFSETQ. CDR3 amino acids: CASSYTPTSDTQYF. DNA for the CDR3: TGCGCCAGCAGCTACACTCCTACTAGCGATACGCAGTATTTT. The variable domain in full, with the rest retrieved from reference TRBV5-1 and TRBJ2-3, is KAGVTQTPRYLIKTRGQQVTLSCSPISGHRSVSWYQQTPGQGLQFLFEYFSETQRNKGNFPGRFSGRQFSNSRSEMNVSTLELGDSALYLCASSYTPTSDTQYFGPGTRLTVL.

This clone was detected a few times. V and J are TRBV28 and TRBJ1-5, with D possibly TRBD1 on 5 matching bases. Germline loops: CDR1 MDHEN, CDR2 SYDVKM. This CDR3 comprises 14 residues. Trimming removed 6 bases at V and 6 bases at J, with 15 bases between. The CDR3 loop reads CASSHPWGGQPQHF. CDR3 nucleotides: TGTGCCAGCAGCCACCCGTGGGGGGGTCAGCCCCAGCATTTT.

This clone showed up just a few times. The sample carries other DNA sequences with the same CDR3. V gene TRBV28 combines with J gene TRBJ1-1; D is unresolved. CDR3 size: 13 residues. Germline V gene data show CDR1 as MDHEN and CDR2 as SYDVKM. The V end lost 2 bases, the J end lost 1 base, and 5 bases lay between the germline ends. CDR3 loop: CASSLAENTEAFF. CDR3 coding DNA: TGTGCCAGCAGTTTAGCAGAGAACACTGAAGCTTTCTTT.

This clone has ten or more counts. The CDR3 DNA follows: TGCGCCAGCAGCCAAGTGGTCGGCCAGAGACCCTATGGCTACACCTTC. Its translation is CASSQVVGQRPYGYTF. The V and J genes are TRBV4-1 and TRBJ1-2; D call uncertain. The CDR3 sequence is 16 residues long. V was cut by 1 base and J by 4 bases, with 16 bases left in between. Looked up from germline, CDR1 is MGHRA and CDR2 is YSYEKL.

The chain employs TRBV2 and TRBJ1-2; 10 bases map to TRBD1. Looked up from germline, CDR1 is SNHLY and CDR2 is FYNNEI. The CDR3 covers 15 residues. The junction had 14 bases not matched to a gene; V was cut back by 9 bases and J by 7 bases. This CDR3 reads CASMGQGPSLGGYTF. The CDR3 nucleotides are TGTGCCAGTATGGGACAGGGGCCCTCTCTAGGTGGCTACACCTTC.

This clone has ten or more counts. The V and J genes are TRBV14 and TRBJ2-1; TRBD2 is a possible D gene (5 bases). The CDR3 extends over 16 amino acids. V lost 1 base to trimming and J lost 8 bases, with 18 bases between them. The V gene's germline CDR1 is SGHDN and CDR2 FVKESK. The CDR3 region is CASSQVARALRDEQFF. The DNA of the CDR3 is TGTGCCAGCAGCCAAGTTGCGCGGGCGCTTAGAGATGAGCAGTTCTTC.

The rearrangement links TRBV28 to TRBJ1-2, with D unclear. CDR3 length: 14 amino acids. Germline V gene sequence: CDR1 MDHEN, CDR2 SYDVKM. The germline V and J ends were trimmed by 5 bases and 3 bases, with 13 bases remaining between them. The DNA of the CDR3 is TGTGCCAGCAGTACCCAAGACGGCTACTATGGCTACACCTTC. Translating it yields CASSTQDGYYGYTF.